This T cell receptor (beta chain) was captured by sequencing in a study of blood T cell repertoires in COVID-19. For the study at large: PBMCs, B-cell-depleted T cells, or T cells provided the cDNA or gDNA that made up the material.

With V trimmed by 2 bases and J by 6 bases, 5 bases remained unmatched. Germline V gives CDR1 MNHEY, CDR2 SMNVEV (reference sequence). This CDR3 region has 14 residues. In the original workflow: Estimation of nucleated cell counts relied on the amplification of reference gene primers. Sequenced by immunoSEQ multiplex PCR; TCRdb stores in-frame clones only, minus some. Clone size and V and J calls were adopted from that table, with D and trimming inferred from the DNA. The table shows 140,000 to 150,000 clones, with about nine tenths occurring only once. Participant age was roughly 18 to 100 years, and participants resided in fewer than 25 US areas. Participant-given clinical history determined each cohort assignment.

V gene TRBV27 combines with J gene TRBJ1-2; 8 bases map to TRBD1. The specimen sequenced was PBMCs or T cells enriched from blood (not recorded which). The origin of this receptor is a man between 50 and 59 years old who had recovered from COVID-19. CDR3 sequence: CASSLIQGENGYTF. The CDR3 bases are TGTGCCAGCAGTTTAATACAGGGGGAGAATGGCTACACCTTC.